The subject of this entry is one T cell receptor (beta chain). What it binds is not known. This sample is part of a study of T cell responses to AZD1222 COVID-19 vaccine. Findings and caveats of the study: Spike-wide coverage was observed for vaccine-associated CD4 TCRs, with dominant responses at 160-218 and 743-854.

Profiled with immunoSEQ multiplex PCR; TCRdb holds only in-frame clones, not every one. Among 100,000 to 120,000 clones listed, about 87% were seen once. Sample: peripheral blood, taken 28 days after the second AZD1222 dose. This TCR was recovered from an adult who received the AZD1222 COVID-19 vaccine.

The CDR3 loop reads CASSAATNEKLFF. CDR3 sequence (DNA): TGTGCCAGCAGCGCCGCAACTAATGAAAAACTGTTTTTT. This chain connects TRBV27 to TRBJ1-4; no firm D call. With 6 bases removed from V and 0 bases from J, the gap between germline ends came to 5 bases. The CDR3 sequence is 13 residues long. From germline, CDR1 is MNHEY and CDR2 SMNVEV (reference sequence).